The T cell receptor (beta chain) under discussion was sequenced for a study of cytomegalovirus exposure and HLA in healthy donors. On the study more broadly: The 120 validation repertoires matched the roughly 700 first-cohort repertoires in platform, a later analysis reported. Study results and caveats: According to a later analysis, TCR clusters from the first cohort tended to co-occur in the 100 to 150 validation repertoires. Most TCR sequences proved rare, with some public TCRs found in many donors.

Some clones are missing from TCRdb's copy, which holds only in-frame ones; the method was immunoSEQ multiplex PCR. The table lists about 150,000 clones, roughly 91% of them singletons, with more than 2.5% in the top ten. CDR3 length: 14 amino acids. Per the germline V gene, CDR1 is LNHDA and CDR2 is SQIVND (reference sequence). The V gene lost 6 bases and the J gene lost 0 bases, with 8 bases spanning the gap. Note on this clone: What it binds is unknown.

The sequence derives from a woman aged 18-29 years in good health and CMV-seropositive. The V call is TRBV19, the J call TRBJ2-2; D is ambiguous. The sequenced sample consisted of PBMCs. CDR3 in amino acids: CASSPSANTGELFF. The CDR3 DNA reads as TGTGCCAGTAGCCCCAGCGCGAACACCGGGGAGCTGTTTTTT.